The sample holds a few counts of the clone carrying this T cell receptor (beta chain). What it binds is not known. Per individual sample, total RNA of at least 6 micrograms was extracted. Germline CDR1 and CDR2: MNHNS and SASEGT. With V trimmed by 2 bases and J by 2 bases, 6 bases remained unmatched. This CDR3 has 15 residues. The use of a sample-barcoded 5' primer and a J-beta primer mix characterized a second PCR of about 7 to 12 cycles. TCRdb ran MiXCR on the 5' RACE reads and lists one entry per CDR3 protein. The table shows hundreds of thousands of distinct CDR3 sequences, with around 38% occurring only once. The sample originates from a study of blood T cells in healthy people across ages. Study results and caveats: Conclusively comparing naive with antigen-experienced cells was impossible with unsorted PBMCs.

This chain links TRBV6-1 with TRBJ2-7, with TRBD2 matching over 7 bases. Sequencing was carried out using blood. The sequence derives from a man older than 75 in good health. DNA for the CDR3: TGTGCCAGCAGTGAAATATCTAGCGGTACCTACGAGCAGTACTTC. This sequence encodes CASSEISSGTYEQYF.